This TCR beta chain is drawn from a study of blood T cell repertoires in COVID-19. About the research overall: Donors in the United States, Italy and Spain gave samples during acute or convalescent COVID-19. PBMCs, B-cell-depleted T cells, or T cells provided the cDNA or gDNA that made up the material.

This CDR3 contains 17 residues. J lost 7 bases, V lost 4 bases, and 12 bases had no gene match. In germline, CDR1 is LGHNA, CDR2 YSLEER. As processed by the authors: Reference gene primer amplification yielded estimated nucleated cell counts. Libraries were prepared by immunoSEQ multiplex PCR; TCRdb keeps only in-frame clonotypes and omits some of them. The DNA gave D and trimming, while V, J and clone size come from that table. The profile shows 150,000 or so clones, 77% of them singletons. V and J are TRBV4-3 and TRBJ1-6; 8 bases fit TRBD1. Sequencing was carried out using peripheral blood. The receptor was derived from a woman aged 45-65 years with active or convalescent COVID-19. The CDR3 here is CASSPSHRTGSNSPLHF. The CDR3 DNA follows: TGCGCCAGCAGCCCGAGCCATAGGACAGGGAGCAATTCACCCCTCCACTTT.